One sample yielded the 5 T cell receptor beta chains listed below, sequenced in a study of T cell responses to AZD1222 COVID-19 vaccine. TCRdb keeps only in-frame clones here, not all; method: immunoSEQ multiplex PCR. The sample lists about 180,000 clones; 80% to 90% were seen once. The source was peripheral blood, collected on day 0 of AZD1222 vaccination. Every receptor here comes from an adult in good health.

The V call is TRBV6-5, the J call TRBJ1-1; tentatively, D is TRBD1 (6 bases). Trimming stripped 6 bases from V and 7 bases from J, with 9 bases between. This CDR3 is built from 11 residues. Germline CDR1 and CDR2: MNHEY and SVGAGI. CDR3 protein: CASRIQGEAFF. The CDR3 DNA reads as TGTGCCAGCAGGATACAGGGTGAAGCTTTCTTT.

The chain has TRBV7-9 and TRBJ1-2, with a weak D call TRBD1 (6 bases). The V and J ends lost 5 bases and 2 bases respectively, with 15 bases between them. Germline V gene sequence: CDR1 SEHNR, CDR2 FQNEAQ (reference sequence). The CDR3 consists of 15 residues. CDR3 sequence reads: CASSPGDRINYGYTF. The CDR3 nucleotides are TGTGCCAGCAGCCCAGGAGACAGGATAAACTATGGCTACACCTTC. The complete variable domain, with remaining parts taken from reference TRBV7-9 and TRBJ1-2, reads DTGVSQNPRHKITKRGQNVTFRCDPISEHNRLYWYRQTLGQGPEFLTYFQNEAQLEKSRLLSDRFSAERPKGSFSTLEIQRTEQGDSAMYLCASSPGDRINYGYTFGSGTRLTVV.

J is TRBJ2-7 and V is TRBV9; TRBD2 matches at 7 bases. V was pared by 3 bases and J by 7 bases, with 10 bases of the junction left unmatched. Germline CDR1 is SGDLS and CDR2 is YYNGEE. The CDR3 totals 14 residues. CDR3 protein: CASSDPGRAGEQYF. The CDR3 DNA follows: TGTGCCAGCAGCGACCCGGGGAGGGCGGGAGAGCAGTACTTC.

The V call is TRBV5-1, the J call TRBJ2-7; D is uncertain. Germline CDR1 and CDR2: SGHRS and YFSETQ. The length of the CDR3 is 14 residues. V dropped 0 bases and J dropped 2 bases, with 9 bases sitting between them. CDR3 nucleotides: TGCGCCAGCAGCTTGGACGTGCGCACCTACGAGCAGTACTTC. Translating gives CASSLDVRTYEQYF.

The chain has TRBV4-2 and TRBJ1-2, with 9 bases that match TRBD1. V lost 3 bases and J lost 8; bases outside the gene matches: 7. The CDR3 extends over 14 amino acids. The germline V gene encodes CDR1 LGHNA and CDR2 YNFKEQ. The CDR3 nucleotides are TGTGCCAGCAGCCAGGCTACAGGGGGCGAAGGCTACACCTTC. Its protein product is CASSQATGGEGYTF.